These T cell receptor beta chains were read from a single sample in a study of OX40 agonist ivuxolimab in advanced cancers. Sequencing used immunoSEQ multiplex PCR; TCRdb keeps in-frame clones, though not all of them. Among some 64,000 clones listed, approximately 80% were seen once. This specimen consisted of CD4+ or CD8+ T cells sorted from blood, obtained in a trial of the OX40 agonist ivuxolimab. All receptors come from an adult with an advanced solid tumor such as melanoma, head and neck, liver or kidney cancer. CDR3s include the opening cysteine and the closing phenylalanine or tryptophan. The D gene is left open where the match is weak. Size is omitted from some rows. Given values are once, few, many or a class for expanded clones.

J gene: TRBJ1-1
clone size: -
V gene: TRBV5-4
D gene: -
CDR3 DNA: TGTGCCAGCAGTTCACAGGGTAGGGTGAACACTGAAGCTTTCTTT
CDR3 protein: CASSSQGRVNTEAFF

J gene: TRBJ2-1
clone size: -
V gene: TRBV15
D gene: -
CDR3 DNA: TGTGCCACCAGCAGAGTGGTCGGTACTTCCTACAATGAGCAGTTCTTC
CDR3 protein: CATSRVVGTSYNEQFF

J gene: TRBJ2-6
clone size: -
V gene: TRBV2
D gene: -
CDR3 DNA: TGTGCCAGCAGGGGACGGGACTCTGGGGCCAACGTCCTGACTTTC
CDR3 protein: CASRGRDSGANVLTF

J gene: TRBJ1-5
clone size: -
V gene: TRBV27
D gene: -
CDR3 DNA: TGTGCCAGCAGTTTATTCCTTATGGAGGGTGGCAATCAGCCCCAGCATTTT
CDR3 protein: CASSLFLMEGGNQPQHF

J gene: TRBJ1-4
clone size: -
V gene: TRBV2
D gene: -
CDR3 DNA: TGTGCCAGCACGAGCCGGGGGGTTAAGGAAAAACTGTTTTTT
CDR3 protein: CASTSRGVKEKLFF

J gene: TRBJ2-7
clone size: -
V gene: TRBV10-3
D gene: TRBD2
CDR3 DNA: TGTGCCATCAGTGAGCTGCGGGGGGAGCAGTACTTC
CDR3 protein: CAISELRGEQYF

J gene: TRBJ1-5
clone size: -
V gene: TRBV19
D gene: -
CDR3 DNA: TGTGCCAGTAGCCCATTGGGGCAGGGTCGCAATCAGCCCCAGCATTTT
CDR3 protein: CASSPLGQGRNQPQHF

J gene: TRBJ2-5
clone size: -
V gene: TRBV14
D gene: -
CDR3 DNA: TGTGCCAGCAGCCAAGATTCAGAGACCCAGTACTTC
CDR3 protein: CASSQDSETQYF

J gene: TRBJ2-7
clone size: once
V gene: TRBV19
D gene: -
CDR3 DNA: TGTGCCAGTAGACCGGCTAGTGGGCTTGCCTACGAGCAGTACTTC
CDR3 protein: CASRPASGLAYEQYF

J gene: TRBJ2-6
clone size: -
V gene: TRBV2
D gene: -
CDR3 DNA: TGTGCCAGCGTCGGAGCTGGGGCCAACGTCCTGACTTTC
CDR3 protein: CASVGAGANVLTF

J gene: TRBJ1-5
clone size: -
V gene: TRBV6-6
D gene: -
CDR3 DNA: TGTGCCAGCCGAGAGGCAAATCAGCCCCAGCATTTT
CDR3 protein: CASREANQPQHF

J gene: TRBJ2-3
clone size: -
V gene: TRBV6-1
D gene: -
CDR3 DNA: TGTGCCAGCAGCCCAACCACCGCCCCCGATACGCAGTATTTT
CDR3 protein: CASSPTTAPDTQYF

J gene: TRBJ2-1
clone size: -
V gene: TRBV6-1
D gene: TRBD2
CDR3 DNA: TGTGCCAGCAGTGAACAGGCGGGGGGGCGGCTTGAGCAGTTCTTC
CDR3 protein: CASSEQAGGRLEQFF

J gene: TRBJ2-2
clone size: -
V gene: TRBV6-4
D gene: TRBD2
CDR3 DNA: TGTGCCAGCAGTGTCACTAGCGGGGGCACGAACACCGGGGAGCTGTTTTTT
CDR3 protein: CASSVTSGGTNTGELFF

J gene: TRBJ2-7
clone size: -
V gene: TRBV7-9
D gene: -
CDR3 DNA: TGTGCCAGCAGCTCAAGGGGGTCGGACCTCTCCTACGAGCAGTACTTC
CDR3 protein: CASSSRGSDLSYEQYF

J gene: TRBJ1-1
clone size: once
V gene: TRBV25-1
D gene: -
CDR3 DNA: TGTGCCAGCAGTGAAATGAACCGGAGGGCTTTCTTT
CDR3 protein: CASSEMNRRAFF